These 20 T cell receptor beta chains came from one sample sequenced in a study of blood T cell repertoires in COVID-19. The repertoire was sequenced with immunoSEQ multiplex PCR; TCRdb's copy has only in-frame clones and lacks some. The sample has just over 300,000 clones, about nine tenths seen once. The sequencing sample was made of peripheral blood. These receptor sequences come from a woman aged 30 to 39 with COVID-19, enrolled during active disease.

The chain links TRBV5-6 to TRBJ2-7; D possibly corresponds to TRBD1 (6 bases). With 0 bases removed from V and 6 bases from J, the gap between germline ends came to 13 bases. This CDR3 spans 14 amino acids. Per the germline V gene, CDR1 is SGHDT and CDR2 is YYEEEE. As DNA, the CDR3 is TGTGCCAGCAGCTTGGATACCACAGGGAGCGAGCAGTACTTC. It is translated as CASSLDTTGSEQYF.

This chain joins TRBV5-1 and TRBJ1-3, with D unresolved. V gave up 4 bases and J gave up 2 bases, with 7 bases separating them. Germline lookup yields CDR1 SGHRS and CDR2 YFSETQ. This CDR3 has 13 amino acids. The CDR3 DNA reads TGCGCCAGCAGCCCAGAAGCTGGAAACACCATATATTTT. Amino acid sequence: CASSPEAGNTIYF.

This sequence joins TRBV6-2 or TRBV6-3 and TRBJ2-1, with D unclear. Germline V CDR1 and CDR2: MNHEY, SVGEGT. V was trimmed by 0 bases and J by 5 bases, leaving 8 bases between them. The CDR3 is 14 amino acids. The DNA for the CDR3 is TGTGCCAGCAGTTACTCGAGGTCCAACAATGAGCAGTTCTTC. This encodes CASSYSRSNNEQFF.

CDR3 coding DNA: TGTGCCAGCTCTCGAGGGACTTTGGATACGCAGTATTTT. It translates to CASSRGTLDTQYF. The gene calls are TRBV2 and TRBJ2-3; tentative D call: TRBD2 (6 bases). Germline-derived CDR1 and CDR2 are SNHLY and FYNNEI. The CDR3 has 13 residues. V was pared by 8 bases and J by 6 bases, with 15 bases between. The whole variable domain, filled in from reference TRBV2 and TRBJ2-3, reads EPEVTQTPSHQVTQMGQEVILRCVPISNHLYFYWYRQILGQKVEFLVSFYNNEISEKSEIFDDQFSVERPDGSNFTLKIRSTKLEDSAMYFCASSRGTLDTQYFGPGTRLTVL.

This clone has a single count. The chain employs TRBV13 and TRBJ1-6; 11 bases are a match to TRBD1. From germline, CDR1 is PRHDT and CDR2 FYEKMQ (reference sequence). The CDR3 covers 16 residues. Trimming took 5 bases from V and 4 from J; bases not matched to a gene: 4. This CDR3 is CASSRDRGGYNSPLHF. CDR3 nucleotide sequence: TGTGCCAGCAGCCGGGACAGGGGGGGTTATAATTCACCCCTCCACTTT.

The chain joins TRBV4-3 to TRBJ2-5; 11 nucleotides align to TRBD2. V shed 0 bases and J 4 bases; nucleotides not matched to a gene: 7. This CDR3 spans 17 amino acids. Germline assignment: CDR1 LGHNA and CDR2 YSLEER. The CDR3 DNA reads TGCGCCAGCAGCCAAGATCACAATAGCGGGGGGGGAGAGACCCAGTACTTC. It encodes CASSQDHNSGGGETQYF.

The rearrangement uses TRBV6-5 and TRBJ2-1; 10 bases are shared with TRBD2. V lost 5 bases to trimming and J lost 5 bases; unmatched junction nucleotides: 6. Germline values: CDR1 MNHEY, CDR2 SVGAGI. The CDR3 consists of 15 residues. The CDR3 here is CASSPLAGVDNEQFF. The CDR3 DNA reads TGTGCCAGCAGTCCTCTAGCGGGGGTTGACAATGAGCAGTTCTTC.

This chain uses TRBV10-3 with TRBJ1-1; 7 bases map to TRBD1. Germline assignment: CDR1 ENHRY and CDR2 SYGVKD. The CDR3 covers 16 residues. The J segment lost 0 bases and the V segment lost 4 bases, leaving 8 bases of the junction unmatched. This CDR3 reads CAISVRTGQLNTEAFF. The CDR3 nucleotides are TGTGCCATCAGTGTTCGAACGGGACAGCTGAACACTGAAGCTTTCTTT.

CDR3 residues: CASSRIAGRGNQETQYF. The CDR3 nucleotides are TGTGCCAGCAGTAGGATAGCGGGTAGGGGAAACCAAGAGACCCAGTACTTC. This chain connects TRBV27 to TRBJ2-5, with 7 bases lining up with TRBD2. The germline V gene has CDR1 MNHEY and CDR2 SMNVEV (reference sequence). Trimming removed 5 bases from V and 0 bases from J; junction bases left unmatched: 12. The CDR3 sequence is 17 residues long.

The chain combines TRBV21-1 with TRBJ2-7; the DNA was not used to check the table's D call, TRBD1. TRBV21-1 is a recognized pseudogene. This CDR3 has 14 amino acids. The CDR3 coding sequence is TGTGCCAGCAGCCGATTAGGGGTCCCCTACGAGCAGTACTTC. Encoded protein: CASSRLGVPYEQYF.

In this sample, this clone turned up a few times. The chain links TRBV3-1 (or the pseudogene TRBV3-2) to TRBJ2-4, with TRBD2 as a possible D gene (5 bases). The CDR3 loop spans 16 amino acids. V lost 3 bases and J lost 0, with 12 bases in between. The germline gives CDR1 LGHDT, CDR2 YNNKEL (reference sequence). This chain's CDR3 is CASSQDGELAKNIQYF. CDR3 in DNA: TGTGCCAGCAGCCAGGACGGGGAACTAGCCAAAAACATTCAGTACTTC.

This rearrangement joins TRBV11-3 to TRBJ2-1; possible D gene TRBD1, 6 bases. CDR1 and CDR2 from the germline V gene are SGHNT and YENEEA. This CDR3 spans 14 amino acids. Trimming removed 4 bases at V and 9 bases at J, with 16 bases between. The CDR3 loop is CASSSGTTGIEQFF. CDR3 DNA: TGTGCCAGCAGCTCCGGGACAACCGGTATTGAGCAGTTCTTC.

This chain joins TRBV13 and TRBJ1-3, with 10 bases fitting TRBD1. Germline loops: CDR1 PRHDT, CDR2 FYEKMQ (reference sequence). This CDR3 comprises 14 residues. J was trimmed by 8 bases and V by 5 bases; bases with no gene match: 6. CDR3 DNA sequence: TGTGCCAGCAGCCCGGGACAGGGGAGGGACACCATATATTTT. It yields the protein CASSPGQGRDTIYF.

J is TRBJ2-1 and V is TRBV6-2 or TRBV6-3; TRBD2 might be the D (6 bases). V lost 5 bases to trimming and J lost 0 bases, with 8 bases between them. CDR3 size: 14 residues. In germline, CDR1 is MNHEY, CDR2 SVGEGT. CDR3 amino acids: CASSGGSSYNEQFF. The CDR3 region has the DNA TGTGCCAGCAGTGGGGGGTCCTCCTACAATGAGCAGTTCTTC.

The chain carries TRBV6-1 and TRBJ2-1, with D possibly matching TRBD2 (5 bases). The germline CDR1 and CDR2 sequences are MNHNS and SASEGT. This CDR3 spans 16 amino acids. The V and J ends lost 0 bases and 6 bases respectively, with 15 bases between them. The CDR3 protein is CASSEARRTLVNEQFF. In DNA, the CDR3 is TGTGCCAGCAGTGAAGCTCGGAGGACTCTGGTCAATGAGCAGTTCTTC.

The genes are TRBV5-4 and TRBJ1-2, with D possibly TRBD1 on 5 matching bases. Germline CDR1 is SGHNT and CDR2 is YYREEE (reference sequence). This CDR3 spans 15 amino acids. Trimming removed 1 base from V and 4 bases from J, with 14 bases in between. CDR3 amino acids: CASSLFAEQVYGYTF. The CDR3 DNA follows: TGTGCCAGCAGCTTGTTCGCTGAACAGGTCTATGGCTACACCTTC.

The chain has TRBV16 and TRBJ1-5, with D possibly matching TRBD1 (5 bases). From germline, CDR1 is KGHSY and CDR2 FQNENV. The V gene lost 4 bases and the J gene lost 4 bases, with 14 bases spanning the gap. This CDR3 contains 15 residues. Here the CDR3 reads CASSRGGDLNQPQHF. The CDR3 DNA reads TGTGCCAGCAGCCGGGGCGGAGACCTAAATCAGCCCCAGCATTTT. The whole variable domain, filled in from reference TRBV16 and TRBJ1-5, reads GEEVAQTPKHLVRGEGQKAKLYCAPIKGHSYVFWYQQVLKNEFKFLISFQNENVFDETGMPKERFSAKCLPNSPCSLEIQATKLEDSAVYFCASSRGGDLNQPQHFGDGTRLSIL.

The chain has TRBV9 and TRBJ1-6; possibly TRBD1 for D (5 bases). Trimming shortened V by 2 bases and J by 7 bases, and 13 bases separated the two germline ends. This CDR3 region has 15 residues. Germline loops: CDR1 SGDLS, CDR2 YYNGEE. The CDR3 coding sequence is TGTGCCAGCAGCGTCGATGGGGCTCCGAATTCACCCCTCCACTTT. This encodes CASSVDGAPNSPLHF.

The chain is built from TRBV27 and TRBJ1-6; no reliable D call. Germline CDR1 MNHEY, CDR2 SMNVEV (reference sequence). CDR3 length: 12 amino acids. Trimming took 4 bases from V and 14 from J, leaving 12 bases between them. CDR3 nucleotide sequence: TGTGCCAGCAGTTCCGCATATGGAGCCCTCCACTTT. It specifies CASSSAYGALHF.

The chain has TRBV4-2 and TRBJ2-1, with a possible D match to TRBD2 (5 bases). The germline CDR1 and CDR2 sequences are LGHNA and YNFKEQ. V was pared by 3 bases and J by 7 bases, with 10 bases between. This CDR3 has 13 residues. The CDR3, as DNA: TGTGCCAGCAGCCAGACTTCGGGGAATGAGCAGTTCTTC. Protein sequence: CASSQTSGNEQFF.